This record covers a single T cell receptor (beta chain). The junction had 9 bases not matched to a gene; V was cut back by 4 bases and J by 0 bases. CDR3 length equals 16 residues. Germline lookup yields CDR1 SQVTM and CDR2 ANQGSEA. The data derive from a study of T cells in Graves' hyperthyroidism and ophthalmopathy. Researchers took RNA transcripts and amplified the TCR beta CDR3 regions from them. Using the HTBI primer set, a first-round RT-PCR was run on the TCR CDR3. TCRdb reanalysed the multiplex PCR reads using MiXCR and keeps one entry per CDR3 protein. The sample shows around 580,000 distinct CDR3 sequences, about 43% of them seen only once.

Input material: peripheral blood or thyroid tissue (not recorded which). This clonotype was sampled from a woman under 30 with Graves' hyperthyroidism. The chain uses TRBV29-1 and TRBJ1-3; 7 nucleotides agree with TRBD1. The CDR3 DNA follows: TGCAGCGTTGTTTCCACAGGGGTTAACTCTGGAAACACCATATATTTT. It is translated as CSVVSTGVNSGNTIYF.